The present entry profiles one TCR beta chain with its context. TCRdb processed the RT-PCR reads anew with MiXCR; each CDR3 protein has one entry. Counted here are around 150,000 distinct CDR3 sequences, 25% to 35% occurring once; the ten biggest clones make up under 3.5%. Per germline, CDR1 LNHDA and CDR2 SQIVND (reference sequence). The CDR3 sequence is 15 residues long. V lost 5 bases to trimming and J lost 7 bases; unmatched junction nucleotides: 11. This specimen belongs to a study of patients and donors after allogeneic stem cell transplantation. The genes are TRBV19 and TRBJ1-1; 9 positions agree with TRBD1. The sequenced sample consisted of blood, either unsorted or a sorted T cell fraction (not recorded which). This sequence originates from a human donor who was either an allogeneic HSCT recipient or a stem cell or donor lymphocyte infusion donor (not recorded which). It is not recorded whose cells these are; they may come from a transplant donor. The CDR3 region is CASSPWDRVVGEAFF. The CDR3 nucleotides are TGTGCCAGTAGTCCTTGGGACAGGGTTGTTGGTGAAGCTTTCTTT.